The 7 T cell receptor beta chains presented below share a single source sample, sequenced in a study of shared clonotypes between healthy human individuals. Clones were read by immunoSEQ multiplex PCR, and TCRdb kept only the in-frame ones, dropping some. The profile shows about a million clones, roughly 80% of them singletons. Material for sequencing was memory CD4+ T cells from PBMCs. Described subset: CD45RA-negative fraction. The origin of the receptors is a man aged 18 to 29 in good health. Some clones in this sample may be carry-over from other donors' samples.

The gene calls are TRBV4-1 and TRBJ2-1; D gene ambiguous. Per the germline V gene, CDR1 is MGHRA and CDR2 is YSYEKL. Trimming took off 0 bases at V and 9 bases at J, with 9 bases between the two ends. This CDR3 has 13 residues. CDR3 coding DNA: TGCGCCAGCAGCCAAGAGTTGAGAGGTGAGCAGTTCTTC. Translated, it gives CASSQELRGEQFF.

The chain carries TRBV7-9 and TRBJ2-7; D might be TRBD1 (6 bases). From germline, CDR1 is SEHNR and CDR2 FQNEAQ (reference sequence). The CDR3 is 13 residues long. V lost 5 bases and J lost 5, with 13 bases in between. The CDR3 loop reads CASSPQGPHEQYF. The CDR3 DNA reads TGTGCCAGCAGCCCCCAGGGGCCCCACGAGCAGTACTTC. Using reference TRBV7-9 and TRBJ2-7 for the parts outside the CDR3, the full variable domain is DTGVSQNPRHKITKRGQNVTFRCDPISEHNRLYWYRQTLGQGPEFLTYFQNEAQLEKSRLLSDRFSAERPKGSFSTLEIQRTEQGDSAMYLCASSPQGPHEQYFGPGTRLTVT.

This clone was recorded once. A much larger clone differs from this one at a single base, so this may be a read error. The same CDR3 also results from other DNA sequences found in this sample. This chain uses TRBV2 with TRBJ2-3; D is unresolved. The CDR3 has 13 residues. Germline V CDR1 and CDR2: SNHLY, FYNNEI. The CDR3 DNA reads TGTGCCAGCAGCGAAGCCGGCACAGATACGCAGTATTTT. This sequence encodes CASSEAGTDTQYF.

Many counts were recorded for this clone. The V gene is TRBV18, the J gene TRBJ2-5; D unresolved. Trimming took 5 bases from V and 0 from J, leaving 10 bases between them. Germline loops: CDR1 KGHSH, CDR2 LQKENI. This CDR3 comprises 14 residues. The CDR3 reads CASSFGPYQETQYF. The CDR3, as DNA: TGTGCCAGCTCATTTGGACCTTACCAAGAGACCCAGTACTTC.

In this sample, this clone turned up once. V usage is TRBV7-9 and J usage is TRBJ1-5, with D unclear. The CDR3 covers 14 residues. V was clipped by 3 bases and J by 3 bases, with 9 bases between them. CDR1 is SEHNR, CDR2 FQNEAQ, per germline (reference sequence). The CDR3 is CASSFGKINQPQHF. The CDR3 bases are TGTGCCAGCAGCTTCGGCAAGATCAATCAGCCCCAGCATTTT.

The V and J genes are TRBV9 and TRBJ2-2, with 7 bases matching TRBD1. Trimming removed 2 bases from V and 4 bases from J; junction bases left unmatched: 8. Germline lookup yields CDR1 SGDLS and CDR2 YYNGEE. The CDR3 has 16 amino acids. CDR3 nucleotide sequence: TGTGCCAGCAGCGTTGGTTCAGGGGGTGCCACCGGGGAGCTGTTTTTT. Amino acids: CASSVGSGGATGELFF.

J is TRBJ2-1 and V is TRBV5-1; no clear D. The CDR3 loop spans 15 amino acids. V was clipped by 0 bases and J by 2 bases, with 9 bases between them. Germline V gene sequence: CDR1 SGHRS, CDR2 YFSETQ. The CDR3 DNA sequence: TGCGCCAGCAGCTTGGCGGCTAGGACCTACAATGAGCAGTTCTTC. Protein sequence: CASSLAARTYNEQFF.